These 31 T cell receptor beta chains were all obtained from the same sample, sequenced in a study of regulatory T cells. General study findings and limits: Hydrophobic residues at CDR3 positions 6 and 7 were enriched in conventional CD4+ T cells of CD3G-deficient patients.

For these receptors, no antigen is known. The PCR used 52 TRBV and 13 TRBJ primers. Measured with immunoSEQ multiplex PCR; TCRdb has only the in-frame clones, and not every one. Seen here are tens of thousands of clones, more than 85% observed once, and the top ten hold around 0.94%. The material sequenced was conventional CD4+ T cells sorted from blood. Every receptor here comes from a child aged 2-15 years with CD3G deficiency.

The genes are TRBV10-3 and TRBJ2-1; 9 nucleotides line up with TRBD1. The V gene's germline CDR1 is ENHRY and CDR2 SYGVKD. The CDR3 contains 15 residues. The V segment lost 10 bases and the J segment 6 bases; nucleotides outside the gene matches: 13. The CDR3 spells CATAKPGQGSNEQFF. The CDR3 nucleotides are TGTGCCACCGCCAAACCGGGACAGGGTAGCAATGAGCAGTTCTTC.

This clone has just one count. The genes are TRBV19 and TRBJ2-4; D is ambiguous. The germline CDR1 and CDR2 sequences are LNHDA and SQIVND (reference sequence). V lost 6 bases, J lost 6 bases, and 15 bases lay in between. The CDR3 has 14 amino acids. CDR3 sequence: CASRLSLGGNIQYF. As DNA, the CDR3 is TGTGCCAGTAGGCTGTCCCTAGGTGGAAACATTCAGTACTTC.

The chain carries TRBV5-1 and TRBJ2-2, with TRBD2 identical over 8 bases. This CDR3 region has 17 residues. The germline CDR1 and CDR2 sequences are SGHRS and YFSETQ. V was clipped by 4 bases and J by 3 bases; unmatched bases: 11. In DNA form, the CDR3 reads TGCGCCAGCAGCATCGGGACCTCCGGGAGGGACACCGGGGAGCTGTTTTTT. Protein sequence: CASSIGTSGRDTGELFF.

The chain carries TRBV6-1 and TRBJ1-5; 7 nucleotides match TRBD1. The CDR3 contains 15 residues. Germline values: CDR1 MNHNS, CDR2 SASEGT. The ends lost 5 bases at V and 2 bases at J; junction bases unmatched: 6. This CDR3 is CASSLLGTGNQPQHF. In DNA form, the CDR3 reads TGTGCCAGCAGTCTATTGGGGACAGGCAATCAGCCCCAGCATTTT.

The chain recombines TRBV28 with TRBJ1-4; no firm D call. Trimming took 6 bases from V and 6 from J, leaving 11 bases between them. Germline CDR1 reads MDHEN; CDR2 reads SYDVKM. This CDR3 has 13 amino acids. This CDR3 reads CASRGRRHEKLFF. The CDR3 DNA reads as TGTGCCAGCAGGGGCAGGAGGCATGAAAAACTGTTTTTT.

The chain has TRBV18 and TRBJ2-2; 9 bases map to TRBD2. Trimming took 2 bases from V and 5 from J; bases not matched to a gene: 6. Germline-derived CDR1 and CDR2 are KGHSH and LQKENI. The CDR3 covers 16 residues. CDR3 coding DNA: TGTGCCAGCTCACCAGTAGCGGGAGTAAGAACCGGGGAGCTGTTTTTT. The encoded protein is CASSPVAGVRTGELFF.

The chain combines TRBV28 with TRBJ2-3; perhaps TRBD1 as D (6 bases). The CDR3 is 14 amino acids. V gave up 6 bases and J gave up 0 bases, with 10 bases separating them. The germline V gene encodes CDR1 MDHEN and CDR2 SYDVKM. CDR3 protein: CASSNRDSTDTQYF. The CDR3 bases are TGTGCCAGCAGCAACAGGGATAGCACAGATACGCAGTATTTT.

The J gene is TRBJ2-7, the V gene TRBV7-9; 11 bases agree with TRBD2. Per germline, CDR1 SEHNR and CDR2 FQNEAQ (reference sequence). V lost 5 bases, J lost 7 bases, and 10 bases stayed unmatched. The CDR3 is 15 residues long. The CDR3 nucleotides read TGTGCCAGCAGCCGAGATAGCGGGAGGGCGGGGGAGCAGTACTTC. Its translation is CASSRDSGRAGEQYF. The whole variable domain, remainder taken from reference TRBV7-9 and TRBJ2-7, is DTGVSQNPRHKITKRGQNVTFRCDPISEHNRLYWYRQTLGQGPEFLTYFQNEAQLEKSRLLSDRFSAERPKGSFSTLEIQRTEQGDSAMYLCASSRDSGRAGEQYFGPGTRLTVT.

The chain recombines TRBV28 with TRBJ2-3; no clear D. Between the trimmed V and J ends, which lost 3 bases and 5 bases, there was a span of 6 bases. The CDR3 loop spans 12 amino acids. Looked up from germline, CDR1 is MDHEN and CDR2 is SYDVKM. CDR3 DNA sequence: TGTGCCAGCAGTTTGTCCCGAGATACGCAGTATTTT. This codes for CASSLSRDTQYF.

V is TRBV7-9 and J is TRBJ2-1; D gene ambiguous. This CDR3 spans 11 amino acids. The ends were cut back, 0 bases at V and 6 bases at J, with 0 bases in the middle. Germline V gene data show CDR1 as SEHNR and CDR2 as FQNEAQ (reference sequence). The CDR3 protein is CASSLANEQFF. CDR3 coding DNA: TGTGCCAGCAGCTTAGCCAATGAGCAGTTCTTC.

The chain recombines TRBV28 with TRBJ1-2; a possible D gene is TRBD1 (5 bases). The ends were cut back, 5 bases at V and 8 bases at J, with 15 bases in the middle. The CDR3 runs 13 residues. Germline V lookup: CDR1 MDHEN, CDR2 SYDVKM. The CDR3 reads CASSPWTIGGYTF. CDR3 coding DNA: TGTGCCAGCAGTCCATGGACAATCGGGGGCTACACCTTC.

This rearrangement joins TRBV28 to TRBJ2-7; 11 positions match TRBD2. Germline CDR1 reads MDHEN; CDR2 reads SYDVKM. Trimming cost V 6 bases and J 4 bases; bases outside gene matches: 2. The CDR3 extends over 13 amino acids. This CDR3 reads CASSPSGRYEQYF. CDR3 coding DNA: TGTGCCAGCAGCCCTAGCGGGAGGTACGAGCAGTACTTC.

V usage is TRBV28 and J usage is TRBJ1-2; 7 nucleotides match TRBD1. The CDR3 covers 14 residues. The J segment lost 6 bases and the V segment lost 1 base, leaving 5 bases of the junction unmatched. Germline V CDR1 and CDR2: MDHEN, SYDVKM. The chain's CDR3 is CASSLLGGGDGYTF. CDR3 nucleotide sequence: TGTGCCAGCAGTTTATTAGGAGGGGGCGATGGCTACACCTTC.

The rearrangement links TRBV7-9 to TRBJ2-1; possibly TRBD2 for D (5 bases). Trimming took 5 bases from V and 5 from J, leaving 19 bases between them. CDR3 length: 16 residues. Germline V gives CDR1 SEHNR, CDR2 FQNEAQ (reference sequence). CDR3 DNA sequence: TGTGCCAGCAGCCCCCAGCGGCCTAGCAGAGACAATGAGCAGTTCTTC. It specifies CASSPQRPSRDNEQFF.

The chain joins TRBV7-9 to TRBJ2-2; D is perhaps TRBD1 (5 bases). Germline values: CDR1 SEHNR, CDR2 FQNEAQ (reference sequence). CDR3 length equals 13 residues. V was shortened by 5 bases and J by 1 base, with 5 bases between the two germline ends. Written as DNA, the CDR3 is TGTGCCAGCAGCCAGGGGAACACCGGGGAGCTGTTTTTT. The encoded protein is CASSQGNTGELFF.

This clone was seen once. V usage is TRBV28 and J usage is TRBJ1-4; D possibly corresponds to TRBD1 (6 bases). This CDR3 has 12 amino acids. Germline CDR1 and CDR2: MDHEN and SYDVKM. V lost 6 bases and J lost 9, with 11 bases in between. For the CDR3, the DNA is TGTGCCAGCAGAGGGGGGGAGAAAAAACTGTTTTTT. Its translation is CASRGGEKKLFF. Looking up the rest from reference TRBV28 and TRBJ1-4 gives the full variable domain: DVKVTQSSRYLVKRTGEKVFLECVQDMDHENMFWYRQDPGLGLRLIYFSYDVKMKEKGDIPEGYSVSREKKERFSLILESASTNQTSMYLCASRGGEKKLFFGSGTQLSVL.

The chain links TRBV5-1 to TRBJ2-1, with D possibly being TRBD1 (5 bases). V was pared by 3 bases and J by 4 bases, with 20 bases between. Germline CDR1 reads SGHRS; CDR2 reads YFSETQ. The CDR3 runs to 17 residues. The CDR3 sequence is CASSSRAQGISYNEQFF. CDR3 coding DNA: TGCGCCAGCAGCTCAAGAGCTCAGGGAATATCTTACAATGAGCAGTTCTTC.

This clone was observed once. The rearrangement joins TRBV5-1 to TRBJ2-5; D is perhaps TRBD2 (6 bases). V lost 4 bases, J lost 0 bases, and 19 bases lay in between. The CDR3 spans 17 residues. CDR1 SGHRS and CDR2 YFSETQ come from the germline V gene. The CDR3 spells CASSHGVAEGYQETQYF. The CDR3 DNA follows: TGCGCCAGCAGCCACGGGGTAGCGGAAGGATACCAAGAGACCCAGTACTTC.

The V gene is TRBV6-6, the J gene TRBJ1-2, with TRBD1 identical over 7 bases. The CDR3 is 13 amino acids. V lost 6 bases to trimming and J lost 4 bases; unmatched junction nucleotides: 5. Per germline, CDR1 MNHNY and CDR2 SVGAGI (reference sequence). The CDR3 reads CASSPQGTYGYTF. The DNA for the CDR3 is TGTGCCAGCAGCCCACAGGGGACCTATGGCTACACCTTC.

The chain has TRBV7-9 and TRBJ2-5; D is uncertain. The CDR3 sequence is 16 residues long. Germline values: CDR1 SEHNR, CDR2 FQNEAQ (reference sequence). The V end lost 2 bases, the J end lost 4 bases, and 17 bases lay between the germline ends. Here the CDR3 reads CASSLLTGLARETQYF. The CDR3 DNA sequence: TGTGCCAGCAGCTTACTTACCGGATTAGCACGAGAGACCCAGTACTTC.

This clone was seen a single time. This chain's CDR3 is CASSRQGSGAKNIQYF. The CDR3 bases are TGTGCCAGCAGTCGACAGGGAAGCGGTGCCAAAAACATTCAGTACTTC. J is TRBJ2-4 and V is TRBV6-6, with 7 bases that match TRBD1. CDR3 size: 16 residues. The V and J ends lost 5 bases and 1 base, in that order; junction bases with no gene match: 8. Germline V gene data show CDR1 as MNHNY and CDR2 as SVGAGI (reference sequence).

The V gene is TRBV28, the J gene TRBJ2-1, with D possibly matching TRBD2 (6 bases). This CDR3 spans 12 amino acids. Per germline, CDR1 MDHEN and CDR2 SYDVKM. Trimming removed 4 bases from V and 5 bases from J, with 6 bases in between. CDR3 residues: CASSWGDNEQFF. The CDR3 region has the DNA TGTGCCAGCAGTTGGGGGGACAATGAGCAGTTCTTC.

The chain is built from TRBV28 and TRBJ2-7; 8 positions agree with TRBD1. The V and J ends lost 4 bases and 9 bases, in that order; junction bases with no gene match: 2. The germline V gene encodes CDR1 MDHEN and CDR2 SYDVKM. The CDR3 runs 11 residues. The CDR3 protein is CASSSRGPQYF. As DNA, the CDR3 is TGTGCCAGCAGTTCCAGGGGGCCGCAGTACTTC.

The chain recombines TRBV5-1 with TRBJ2-1, with D unresolved. The CDR3 is 13 amino acids. Germline values: CDR1 SGHRS, CDR2 YFSETQ. The V and J ends lost 0 bases and 4 bases respectively, with 5 bases between them. The CDR3 region has the DNA TGCGCCAGCAGCTTGGACAGATACAATGAGCAGTTCTTC. Its protein is CASSLDRYNEQFF.

The chain combines TRBV7-9 with TRBJ1-3; the D gene is possibly TRBD1 (5 bases). Trimming stripped 2 bases from V and 4 bases from J, with 9 bases between. CDR1 is SEHNR, CDR2 FQNEAQ, per germline (reference sequence). The CDR3 covers 14 residues. The CDR3 spells CASSLNRLGNTIYF. CDR3 bases: TGTGCCAGCAGCTTAAACAGGCTCGGAAACACCATATATTTT.

The chain combines TRBV19 with TRBJ1-5; D is possibly TRBD1 (5 bases). The CDR3 totals 15 residues. Germline-derived CDR1 and CDR2 are LNHDA and SQIVND (reference sequence). The V end lost 3 bases, the J end lost 2 bases, and 11 bases lay between the germline ends. The CDR3: CASSMEGTRNQPQHF. The CDR3 DNA is TGTGCCAGTAGTATGGAAGGGACTCGCAATCAGCCCCAGCATTTT.

The chain is built from TRBV28 and TRBJ1-4; possible D gene TRBD1, 6 bases. The CDR3 covers 12 residues. CDR1 is MDHEN, CDR2 SYDVKM, per germline. Trimming removed 5 bases from V and 11 bases from J, with 12 bases in between. The CDR3 spells CASSLRRGKLFF. As DNA, the CDR3 is TGTGCCAGCAGTCTACGGAGGGGGAAACTGTTTTTT.

V is TRBV5-1 and J is TRBJ2-4, with TRBD2 identical over 8 bases. CDR1 SGHRS and CDR2 YFSETQ come from the germline V gene. V lost 3 bases, J lost 8 bases, and 10 bases stayed unmatched. This CDR3 region has 15 residues. The CDR3 DNA is TGCGCCAGCAGCTCCTCCGGGACTAGTGGTGACATTCAGTACTTC. Its protein product is CASSSSGTSGDIQYF.

The chain recombines TRBV5-1 with TRBJ2-7, with 11 bases matching TRBD2. V gave up 4 bases and J gave up 4 bases; unmatched junction bases: 4. CDR1 SGHRS and CDR2 YFSETQ come from the germline V gene. CDR3 size: 14 residues. CDR3 sequence reads: CASSQLAGAYEQYF. CDR3 nucleotide sequence: TGCGCCAGCAGCCAACTAGCGGGAGCGTACGAGCAGTACTTC. Based on the CDR3 plus reference TRBV5-1 and TRBJ2-7, the full variable domain is KAGVTQTPRYLIKTRGQQVTLSCSPISGHRSVSWYQQTPGQGLQFLFEYFSETQRNKGNFPGRFSGRQFSNSRSEMNVSTLELGDSALYLCASSQLAGAYEQYFGPGTRLTVT.

The V call is TRBV6-1, the J call TRBJ2-1; D gene uncertain. CDR3 length: 12 residues. V was clipped by 0 bases and J by 10 bases, with 7 bases between them. Germline values: CDR1 MNHNS, CDR2 SASEGT. The CDR3: CASSEAVEEQFF. The DNA for the CDR3 is TGTGCCAGCAGTGAAGCGGTCGAAGAGCAGTTCTTC.

The count of this clone is one. The V and J genes are TRBV28 and TRBJ1-1; 7 bases match TRBD1. The CDR3 loop spans 13 amino acids. J gave up 9 bases and V 5 bases, and 9 bases lay outside the gene matches. CDR1 MDHEN and CDR2 SYDVKM come from the germline V gene. CDR3 in DNA: TGTGCCAGCAGTCTCTACGGGAGGGGGCAAGCTTTCTTT. Residues: CASSLYGRGQAFF.